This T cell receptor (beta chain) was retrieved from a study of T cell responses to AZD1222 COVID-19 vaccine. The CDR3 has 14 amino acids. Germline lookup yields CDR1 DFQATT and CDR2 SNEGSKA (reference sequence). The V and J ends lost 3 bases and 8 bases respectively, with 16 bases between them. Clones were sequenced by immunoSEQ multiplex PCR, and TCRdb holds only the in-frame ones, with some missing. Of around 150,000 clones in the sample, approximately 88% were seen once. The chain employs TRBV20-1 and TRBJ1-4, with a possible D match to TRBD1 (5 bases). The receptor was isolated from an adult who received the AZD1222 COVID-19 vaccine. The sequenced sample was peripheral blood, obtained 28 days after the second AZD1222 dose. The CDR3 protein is CSASRGREGEKLFF. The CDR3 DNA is TGCAGTGCTAGTAGGGGCAGGGAGGGGGAAAAACTGTTTTTT.